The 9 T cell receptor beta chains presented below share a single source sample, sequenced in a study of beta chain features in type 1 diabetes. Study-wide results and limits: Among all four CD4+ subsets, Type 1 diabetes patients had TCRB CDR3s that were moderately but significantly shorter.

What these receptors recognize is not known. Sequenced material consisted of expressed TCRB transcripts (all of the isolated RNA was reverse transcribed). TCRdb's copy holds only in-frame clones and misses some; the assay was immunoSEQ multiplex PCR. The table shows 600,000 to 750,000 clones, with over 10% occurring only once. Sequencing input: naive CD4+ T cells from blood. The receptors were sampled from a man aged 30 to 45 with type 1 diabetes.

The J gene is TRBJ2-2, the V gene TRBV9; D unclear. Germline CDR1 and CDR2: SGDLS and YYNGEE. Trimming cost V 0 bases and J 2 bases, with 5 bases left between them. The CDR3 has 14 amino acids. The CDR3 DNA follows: TGTGCCAGCAGCGTAGAATTAAACACCGGGGAGCTGTTTTTT. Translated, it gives CASSVELNTGELFF. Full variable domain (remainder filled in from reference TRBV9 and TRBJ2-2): DSGVTQTPKHLITATGQRVTLRCSPRSGDLSVYWYQQSLDQGLQFLIQYYNGEERAKGNILERFSAQQFPDLHSELNLSSLELGDSALYFCASSVELNTGELFFGEGSRLTVL.

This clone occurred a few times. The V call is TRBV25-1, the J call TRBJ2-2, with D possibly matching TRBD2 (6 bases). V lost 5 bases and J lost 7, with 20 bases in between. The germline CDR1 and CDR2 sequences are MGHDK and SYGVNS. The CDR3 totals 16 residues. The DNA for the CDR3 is TGTGCCAGCAGTACGGGGGTAGCGAGGATGGGCGGGGAGCTGTTTTTT. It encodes CASSTGVARMGGELFF.

CDR3 nucleotide sequence: TGTGCCAGCAGTCACCCAGGCCCGAGGGAAAAACTGTTTTTT. Amino acid sequence: CASSHPGPREKLFF. The rearrangement links TRBV6-1 to TRBJ1-4; D call uncertain. This CDR3 has 14 residues. Trimming took off 5 bases at V and 8 bases at J, with 15 bases between the two ends. The V gene's germline CDR1 is MNHNS and CDR2 SASEGT.

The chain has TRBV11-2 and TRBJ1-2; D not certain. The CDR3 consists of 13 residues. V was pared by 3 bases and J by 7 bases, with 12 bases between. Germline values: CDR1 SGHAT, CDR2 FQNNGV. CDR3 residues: CASSFAEESGYTF. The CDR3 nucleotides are TGTGCCAGCAGCTTCGCCGAGGAGTCTGGCTACACCTTC.

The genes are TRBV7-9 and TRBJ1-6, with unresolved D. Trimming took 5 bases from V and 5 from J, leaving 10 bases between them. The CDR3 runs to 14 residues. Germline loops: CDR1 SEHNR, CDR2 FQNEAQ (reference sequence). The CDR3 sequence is CASSPRTNNSPLHF. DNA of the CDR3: TGTGCCAGCAGCCCCCGGACTAATAATTCACCCCTCCACTTT. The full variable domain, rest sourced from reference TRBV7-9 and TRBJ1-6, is DTGVSQNPRHKITKRGQNVTFRCDPISEHNRLYWYRQTLGQGPEFLTYFQNEAQLEKSRLLSDRFSAERPKGSFSTLEIQRTEQGDSAMYLCASSPRTNNSPLHFGNGTRLTVT.

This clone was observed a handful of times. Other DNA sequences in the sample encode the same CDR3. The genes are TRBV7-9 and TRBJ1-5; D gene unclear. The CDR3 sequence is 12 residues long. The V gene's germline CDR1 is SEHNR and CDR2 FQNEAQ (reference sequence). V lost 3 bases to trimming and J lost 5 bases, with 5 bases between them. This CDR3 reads CASSFGDQPQHF. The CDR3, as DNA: TGTGCCAGCAGCTTCGGGGATCAGCCCCAGCATTTT.

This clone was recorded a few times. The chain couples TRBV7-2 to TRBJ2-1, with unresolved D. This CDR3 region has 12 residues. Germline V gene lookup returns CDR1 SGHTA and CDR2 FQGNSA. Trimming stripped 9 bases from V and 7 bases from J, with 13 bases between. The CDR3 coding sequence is TGTGCCAGTGACCTGAACCTGAATGAGCAGTTCTTC. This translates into CASDLNLNEQFF.

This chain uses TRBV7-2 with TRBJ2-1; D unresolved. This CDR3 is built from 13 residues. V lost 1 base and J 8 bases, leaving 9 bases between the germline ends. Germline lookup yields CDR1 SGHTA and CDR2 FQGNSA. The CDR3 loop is CASSLVRWDEQFF. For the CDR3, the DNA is TGTGCCAGCAGCTTAGTAAGGTGGGATGAGCAGTTCTTC.

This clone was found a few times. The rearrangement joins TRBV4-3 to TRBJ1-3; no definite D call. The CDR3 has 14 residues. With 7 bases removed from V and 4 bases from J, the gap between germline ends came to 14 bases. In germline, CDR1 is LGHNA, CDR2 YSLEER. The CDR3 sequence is CASTNNLWGNTIYF. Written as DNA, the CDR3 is TGCGCCAGCACAAACAACCTGTGGGGAAACACCATATATTTT.